The T cell receptor beta chain described here comes from a study of cytomegalovirus exposure and HLA in healthy donors. Overall study context: Both the approximately 120 validation repertoires and the approximately 640 first-cohort repertoires used the same platform, as reported by a later analysis. Study results and caveats: Researchers reported that three CMV-associated chains were confirmed in vitro as CMV antigen-specific. The listing of 150 to 200 TCR beta chains classed them as cytomegalovirus-associated.

Libraries were prepared by immunoSEQ multiplex PCR; TCRdb keeps only in-frame clonotypes and omits some of them. The sample holds roughly 150,000 clones, 88% seen once. Of note for this clone: The antigen remains undetermined.

The donors were part of the approximately 130-subject validation cohort, which stood apart from the roughly 700-subject first cohort. The CDR3 covers 13 residues. Trimming removed 4 bases from V and 8 bases from J, with 11 bases in between. The germline CDR1 and CDR2 sequences are MNHEY and SMNVEV (reference sequence). Sequenced: PBMCs. The V gene is TRBV27, the J gene TRBJ1-4; weak D call: TRBD1 (5 bases). The TCR was taken from a man in his late teens or twenties in good health and CMV-seronegative. The CDR3 DNA follows: TGTGCCAGCAGTTCTCAGTCAGGGGAAAAACTGTTTTTT. Its translation: CASSSQSGEKLFF.